The 11 T cell receptor beta chains listed next were all sequenced from one sample in a study of T cells in Graves' hyperthyroidism and ophthalmopathy. Regions amplified from RNA transcripts were the TCR beta CDR3 regions. When the TCR CDR3 underwent first-round RT-PCR, the HTBI primer set was used. TCRdb reprocessed the multiplex PCR reads with MiXCR, giving one entry per CDR3 protein. The table lists around 540,000 distinct CDR3 sequences, roughly 16% of them singletons, with about 29% in the top ten. Source material: blood. The receptors stem from a woman aged 25 to 39 with Graves' ophthalmopathy.

This clonotype was detected ten times or more. This chain joins TRBV11-2 and TRBJ1-2, with a tentative D call TRBD1 (5 bases). Trimming pared 4 bases from V and 4 bases from J, leaving 10 bases between. Germline CDR1 and CDR2: SGHAT and FQNNGV. The CDR3 sequence is 13 residues long. CDR3 loop: CASSWGKGYGYTF. The CDR3 nucleotides are TGTGCCAGCAGCTGGGGGAAGGGCTATGGCTACACCTTC.

The rearrangement uses TRBV25-1 and TRBJ1-1, with 9 bases aligning to TRBD1. The CDR3 covers 15 residues. Germline assignment: CDR1 MGHDK and CDR2 SYGVNS. J gave up 3 bases and V 3 bases, and 5 bases lay outside the gene matches. The CDR3 DNA is TGTGCCAGCAGTGACTGGACAGGGGCGGACACTGAAGCTTTCTTT. It is translated as CASSDWTGADTEAFF.

The rearrangement joins TRBV5-1 to TRBJ2-7; no clear D gene. The V gene lost 5 bases and the J gene lost 3 bases, with 12 bases spanning the gap. The CDR3 runs 13 residues. CDR1 is SGHRS, CDR2 YFSETQ, per germline. In DNA, the CDR3 is TGCGCCAGCAGTGATGGCAACTTCTACGAGCAGTACTTC. Translation: CASSDGNFYEQYF.

The chain couples TRBV15 to TRBJ1-5; 8 bases fit TRBD1. Germline V CDR1 and CDR2: LNHNV, YYDKDF (reference sequence). The CDR3 runs to 17 residues. J lost 6 bases, V lost 0 bases, and 10 bases had no gene match. The CDR3 loop is CATSRDRAGGDGQPQHF. DNA for the CDR3: TGTGCCACCAGCAGAGATAGGGCAGGGGGCGATGGTCAGCCCCAGCATTTT. The full variable domain, in which reference TRBV15 and TRBJ1-5 provide the parts outside the CDR3, is DAMVIQNPRYQVTQFGKPVTLSCSQTLNHNVMYWYQQKSSQAPKLLFHYYDKDFNNEADTPDNFQSRRPNTSFCFLDIRSPGLGDTAMYLCATSRDRAGGDGQPQHFGDGTRLSIL.

This chain connects TRBV5-6 to TRBJ2-2; 11 bases are shared with TRBD1. Unmatched junction bases numbered 2, after V lost 4 bases and J lost 3 bases. The CDR3 is 15 residues long. In germline, CDR1 is SGHDT, CDR2 YYEEEE. CDR3 sequence reads: CASSRTGGDTGELFF. As DNA, the CDR3 is TGTGCCAGCAGCCGGACAGGGGGCGACACCGGGGAGCTGTTTTTT.

As for this clonotype: A much more abundant neighbour one base away suggests this may be a read error. The rearrangement uses TRBV20-1 and TRBJ1-4, with D possibly being TRBD1 (5 bases). Germline V gene sequence: CDR1 DFQATT, CDR2 SNEGSKA (reference sequence). CDR3 size: 16 residues. The V end lost 0 bases, the J end lost 7 bases, and 18 bases lay between the germline ends. The CDR3 DNA sequence: TGCAGTGCTAGAGATAGCCTCCTCGGGGGTAGTGAAAAACTGTTTTTT. Protein: CSARDSLLGGSEKLFF.

This clonotype was counted a few times. The V and J genes are TRBV2 and TRBJ1-5; 10 positions agree with TRBD1. Germline values: CDR1 SNHLY, CDR2 FYNNEI. The V and J ends lost 6 bases and 4 bases, in that order; junction bases with no gene match: 6. The CDR3 contains 15 residues. CDR3 residues: CASRPDRGLNQPQHF. DNA of the CDR3: TGTGCCAGCAGACCGGACAGGGGGTTAAATCAGCCCCAGCATTTT.

This clonotype was counted at least ten times. This rearrangement joins TRBV20-1 to TRBJ2-3, with D hard to call. V was trimmed by 0 bases and J by 6 bases, leaving 13 bases between them. The germline gives CDR1 DFQATT, CDR2 SNEGSKA (reference sequence). The CDR3 length is 14 residues. The CDR3 loop is CSARDQAASDTQYF. The CDR3 nucleotides are TGCAGTGCTAGAGATCAGGCCGCTTCTGATACGCAGTATTTT.

This clonotype was seen many times. The rearrangement uses TRBV19 and TRBJ1-1; D call uncertain. Trimming stripped 11 bases from V and 1 base from J, with 11 bases between. Germline V gene data show CDR1 as LNHDA and CDR2 as SQIVND (reference sequence). The CDR3 is 12 amino acids. In DNA form, the CDR3 reads TGTGCCGTTGAGGCGGGGAACACTGAAGCTTTCTTT. Its translation is CAVEAGNTEAFF.

The rearrangement links TRBV6-2 or TRBV6-3 to TRBJ1-2; 8 bases map to TRBD1. Per the germline V gene, CDR1 is MNHEY and CDR2 is SVGEGT. The CDR3 totals 14 residues. V lost 5 bases, J lost 4 bases, and 6 bases stayed unmatched. CDR3 amino acids: CASSPRQGPYGYTF. The CDR3 DNA reads TGTGCCAGCAGTCCGAGACAGGGGCCCTATGGCTACACCTTC.

The table lists this clonotype with a few counts. The genes are TRBV5-1 and TRBJ1-4; a possible D gene is TRBD1 (5 bases). The CDR3 consists of 17 residues. The V end lost 4 bases, the J end lost 0 bases, and 16 bases lay between the germline ends. Germline assignment: CDR1 SGHRS and CDR2 YFSETQ. CDR3 residues: CASSLRDQDPTNEKLFF. Written as DNA, the CDR3 is TGCGCCAGCAGCCTCCGGGACCAAGATCCAACTAATGAAAAACTGTTTTTT. The full variable domain, with the rest looked up from reference TRBV5-1 and TRBJ1-4, is KAGVTQTPRYLIKTRGQQVTLSCSPISGHRSVSWYQQTPGQGLQFLFEYFSETQRNKGNFPGRFSGRQFSNSRSEMNVSTLELGDSALYLCASSLRDQDPTNEKLFFGSGTQLSVL.